This T cell receptor (beta chain) was captured in a study of regulatory T cells in long-lasting Graves disease. As for time point: persistent/refractory GD, antithyroid drugs over 5 years with positive TRAb. There was RNA extracted from PBMCs, and the TCR library was made from it. Study-wide results and caveats: Accuracy may have suffered from the small sample size. More public clonotypes were shared by persistent patients (2,741) than by new patients (roughly 910).

Deletions cut 0 bases from V and 8 bases from J, with 9 bases between. The V gene's germline CDR1 is SGHRS and CDR2 YFSETQ. The CDR3 runs to 13 residues. This clonotype has only a few counts. Its antigen is not identified. Building of the TCR beta libraries involved iRepertoire HTBI primers and Arm-PCR of CDR3 regions. TCRdb used MiXCR to reprocess the multiplex PCR reads, holding one entry per CDR3 protein. The sample comprises roughly 500,000 distinct CDR3 sequences, about 20% of which are singletons, and over 10% rests with the top ten. The chain uses TRBV5-1 and TRBJ2-1; D uncertain. Material: peripheral blood mononuclear cells (PBMCs), obtained when the disease was refractory, from a patient treated with antithyroid drugs. This receptor was obtained from a female donor with Graves disease. DNA of the CDR3: TGCGCCAGCAGCTTGGCCATCGAGGATGAGCAGTTCTTC. Its protein product is CASSLAIEDEQFF.